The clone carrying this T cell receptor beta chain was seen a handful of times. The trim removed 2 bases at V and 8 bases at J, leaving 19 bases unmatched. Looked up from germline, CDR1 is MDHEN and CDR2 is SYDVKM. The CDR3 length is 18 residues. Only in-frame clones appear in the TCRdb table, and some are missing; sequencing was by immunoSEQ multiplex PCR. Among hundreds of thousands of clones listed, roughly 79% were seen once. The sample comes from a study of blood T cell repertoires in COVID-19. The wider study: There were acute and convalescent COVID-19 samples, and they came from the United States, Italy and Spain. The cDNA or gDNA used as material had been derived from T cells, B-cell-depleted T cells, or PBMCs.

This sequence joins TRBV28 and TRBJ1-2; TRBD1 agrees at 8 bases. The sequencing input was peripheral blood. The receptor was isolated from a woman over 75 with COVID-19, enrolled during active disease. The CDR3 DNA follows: TGTGCCAGCAGTTTAAGGTCCAGGGGGCTTGAAACTCTTAGCGGCTACACCTTC. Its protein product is CASSLRSRGLETLSGYTF.